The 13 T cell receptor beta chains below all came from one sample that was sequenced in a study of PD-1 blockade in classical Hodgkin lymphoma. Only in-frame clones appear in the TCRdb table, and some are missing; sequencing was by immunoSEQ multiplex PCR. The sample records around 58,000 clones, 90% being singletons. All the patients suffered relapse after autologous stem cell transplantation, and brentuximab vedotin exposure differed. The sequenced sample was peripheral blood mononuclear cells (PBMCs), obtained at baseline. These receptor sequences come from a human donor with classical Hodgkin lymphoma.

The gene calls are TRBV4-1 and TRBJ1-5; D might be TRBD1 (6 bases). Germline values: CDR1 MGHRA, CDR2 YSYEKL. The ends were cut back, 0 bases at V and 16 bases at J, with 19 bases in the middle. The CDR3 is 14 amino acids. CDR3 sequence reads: CASSQDPGDRCEHF. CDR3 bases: TGCGCCAGCAGCCAAGATCCTGGAGACAGGTGCGAACATTTT.

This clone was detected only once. Here the CDR3 DNA reads TGTGCCAGCTCACCACCGGGCAGAGTTTACAATGAGCAGTTCTTC. Translated: CASSPPGRVYNEQFF. The V call is TRBV18, the J call TRBJ2-1; no clear D gene. V dropped 0 bases and J dropped 4 bases, with 10 bases sitting between them. Germline values: CDR1 KGHSH, CDR2 LQKENI. CDR3 length equals 15 residues.

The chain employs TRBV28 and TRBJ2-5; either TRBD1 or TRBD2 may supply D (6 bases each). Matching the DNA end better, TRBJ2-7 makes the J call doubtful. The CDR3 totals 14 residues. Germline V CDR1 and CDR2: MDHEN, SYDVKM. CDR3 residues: CASVGGGTPYEQYF. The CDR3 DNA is TGTGCCAGCGTCGGAGGGGGGACCCCCTACGAGCAGTACTTC.

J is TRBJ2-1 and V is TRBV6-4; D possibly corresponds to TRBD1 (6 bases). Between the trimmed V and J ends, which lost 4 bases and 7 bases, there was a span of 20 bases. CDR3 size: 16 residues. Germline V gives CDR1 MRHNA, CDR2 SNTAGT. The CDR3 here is CASSVSTGSRPNEQFF. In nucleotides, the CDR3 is TGTGCCAGCAGTGTCTCGACAGGCTCGAGGCCTAATGAGCAGTTCTTC.

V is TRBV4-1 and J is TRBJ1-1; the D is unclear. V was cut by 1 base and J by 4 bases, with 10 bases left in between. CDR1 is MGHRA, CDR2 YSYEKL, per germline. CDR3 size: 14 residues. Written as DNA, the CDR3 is TGCGCCAGCAGCCAAGCCTCGTTGAGCACTGAAGCTTTCTTT. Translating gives CASSQASLSTEAFF.

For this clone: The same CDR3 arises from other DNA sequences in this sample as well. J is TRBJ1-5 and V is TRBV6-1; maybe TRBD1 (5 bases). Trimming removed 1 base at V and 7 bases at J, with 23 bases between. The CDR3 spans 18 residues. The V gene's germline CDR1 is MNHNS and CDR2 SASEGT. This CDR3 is CASSEVRDLSPSPQPQHF. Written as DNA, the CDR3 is TGTGCCAGCAGTGAAGTGCGGGACTTATCTCCTAGCCCCCAGCCCCAGCATTTT.

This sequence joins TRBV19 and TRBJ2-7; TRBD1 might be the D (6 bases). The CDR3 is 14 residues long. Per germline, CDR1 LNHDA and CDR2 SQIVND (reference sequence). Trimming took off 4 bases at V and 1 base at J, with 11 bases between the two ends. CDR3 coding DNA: TGTGCCAGTAGTACCAAACAGGGTTCCTACGAGCAGTACTTC. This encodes CASSTKQGSYEQYF.

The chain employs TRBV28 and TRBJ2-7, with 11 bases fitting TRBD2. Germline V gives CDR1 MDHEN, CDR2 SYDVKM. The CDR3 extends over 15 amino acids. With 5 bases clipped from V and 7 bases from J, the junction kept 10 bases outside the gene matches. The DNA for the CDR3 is TGTGCCAGCAGTACTGCCGGGACTAGCGGTGGGGAGCAGTACTTC. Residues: CASSTAGTSGGEQYF.

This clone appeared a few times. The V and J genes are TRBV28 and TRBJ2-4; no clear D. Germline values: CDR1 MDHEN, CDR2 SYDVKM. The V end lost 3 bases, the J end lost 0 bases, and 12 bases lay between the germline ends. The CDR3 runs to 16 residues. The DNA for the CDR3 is TGTGCCAGCAGTTTGGTCAGAGCGCTAGCCAAAAACATTCAGTACTTC. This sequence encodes CASSLVRALAKNIQYF.

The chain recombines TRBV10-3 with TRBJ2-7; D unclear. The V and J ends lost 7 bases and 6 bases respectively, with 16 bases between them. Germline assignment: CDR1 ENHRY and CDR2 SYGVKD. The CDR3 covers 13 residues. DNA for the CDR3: TGTGCCATCACCCCGTCGAAGGTCTCCGAGCAGTACTTC. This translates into CAITPSKVSEQYF.

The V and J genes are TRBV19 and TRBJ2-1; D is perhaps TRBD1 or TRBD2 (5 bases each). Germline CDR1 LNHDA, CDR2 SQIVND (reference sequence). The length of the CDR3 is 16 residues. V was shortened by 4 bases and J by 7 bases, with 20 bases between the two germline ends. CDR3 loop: CASSTRDHGRYNEQFF. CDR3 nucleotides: TGTGCCAGTAGTACTCGGGACCATGGCCGGTATAATGAGCAGTTCTTC.

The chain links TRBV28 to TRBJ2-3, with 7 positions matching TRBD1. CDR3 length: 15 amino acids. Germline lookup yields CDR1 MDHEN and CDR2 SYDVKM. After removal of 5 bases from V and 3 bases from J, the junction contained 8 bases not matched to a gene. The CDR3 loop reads CASSPGDRRTDTQYF. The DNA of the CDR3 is TGTGCCAGCAGTCCCGGGGACAGACGGACAGATACGCAGTATTTT.

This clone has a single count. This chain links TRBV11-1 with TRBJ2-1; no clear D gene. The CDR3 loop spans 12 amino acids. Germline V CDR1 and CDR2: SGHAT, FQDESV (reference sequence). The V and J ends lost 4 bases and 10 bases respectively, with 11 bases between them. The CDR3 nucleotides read TGTGCCAGCAGCTATGAAAGGGTCGAGCAGTTCTTC. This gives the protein CASSYERVEQFF.